This is a list of T cell receptor beta chains from one sample in a study of blood T cell repertoires in COVID-19. Profiled with immunoSEQ multiplex PCR; TCRdb holds only in-frame clones, not every one. The table shows some 96,000 clones, with approximately 90% occurring only once. Material for sequencing was peripheral blood. The receptors were sampled from a man aged 50 or older with active COVID-19. The CDR3 runs from the conserved cysteine through the conserved F or W. D genes are given only for firm matches. Not every row has a clone size; where given, it reads once, few, many or a size class.

TRBD1 TRBJ2-2 TRBV5-5 - TGTGCCAGCAGCTTCGACAGGGGGTATACCGGGGAGCTGTTTTTT CASSFDRGYTGELFF
- TRBJ1-1 TRBV6-5 - TGTGCCAGCAGACGGGGGACGGCTGAAGCTTTCTTT CASRRGTAEAFF
- TRBJ2-1 TRBV10-2 - TGCGCCAGCAGCCGGACAGCGAGCTCCTACAATGAGCAGTTCTTC CASSRTASSYNEQFF
- TRBJ2-7 TRBV19 - TGTGCCAGTAGTATAGGAGGGGGAACCTACGAGCAGTACTTC CASSIGGGTYEQYF
TRBD1 TRBJ1-4 TRBV2 - TGTGCCAGCAGTGCGGGACAGGTCGGCGAAAAACTGTTTTTT CASSAGQVGEKLFF
TRBD2 TRBJ2-1 TRBV7-9 - TGTGCCAGCAGCACGGGACTAGCGGTTTACAATGAGCAGTTCTTC CASSTGLAVYNEQFF
- TRBJ2-2 TRBV4-1 few TGCGCCAGCAGCCAATCGGGGGTAGCGAACACCGGGGAGCTGTTTTTT CASSQSGVANTGELFF
- TRBJ2-4 TRBV7-6 - TGTGCCAGCAGCTTCGAGACGCGGGCCCGTTACATTCAGTACTTC CASSFETRARYIQYF
TRBD1 TRBJ1-1 TRBV29-1 - TGCAGCGTCGCCGACAGGGTGAACACTGAAGCTTTCTTT CSVADRVNTEAFF
- TRBJ2-5 TRBV7-9 few TGTGCCAGCAGCTTTATCGGCAGCGAAGAGACCCAGTACTTC CASSFIGSEETQYF
TRBD1 TRBJ1-6 TRBV15 - TGTGCCACCAGCAGAGATCGGGCAGGGGGTTCACCCCTCCACTTT CATSRDRAGGSPLHF
- TRBJ1-2 TRBV10-3 once TGTGCCGCTTTCGGGGCAGGGGAAACGGAAAACTATGGCTACACCTTC CAAFGAGETENYGYTF
TRBD1 TRBJ1-1 TRBV19 - TGTGCCAGTAGTTCCCAGGGGGCGAACACTGAAGCTTTCTTT CASSSQGANTEAFF
- TRBJ2-7 TRBV12-5 - TGTGCTAGTGGCTATTCGTACGAGCAGTACTTC CASGYSYEQYF
TRBD2 TRBJ2-3 TRBV4-1 - TGCGCCAGCAGCCACTCCGCTGGCGGGAGGGCCTCAGATACGCAGTATTTT CASSHSAGGRASDTQYF
- TRBJ2-5 TRBV11-2 once TGTGCCAGCAGCTTAGAATACCACACAGAGACCCAGTACTTC CASSLEYHTETQYF
TRBD1 TRBJ1-5 TRBV6-6 - TGTGCCAGCAGTCATACAGGGGGGGGTCAGCCCCAGCATTTT CASSHTGGGQPQHF
TRBD2 TRBJ2-5 TRBV3-1/TRBV3-2 - TGTGCCAGCAGCCAAGAGCCGGGACTAGCGGGAGAAGAGACCCAGTACTTC CASSQEPGLAGEETQYF
TRBD1 TRBJ2-4 TRBV6-6 - TGTGCCAGCAGTAAGACAGGGGACAAAAACATTCAGTACTTC CASSKTGDKNIQYF
- TRBJ2-1 TRBV7-2 - TGTGCCTGTAAGAGGGTGGGTCCTGAGCAGTTCTTC CACKRVGPEQFF
TRBD1 TRBJ2-1 TRBV27 - TGTGCCAGCAGCCCGTGGGGACAGGGGGCCTTACGCTCCTACAATGAGCAGTTCTTC CASSPWGQGALRSYNEQFF
TRBD1 TRBJ1-4 TRBV24-1 once TGTGCCACCAGTGATCCGGGACAGGGCGGGGAAAAACTGTTTTTT CATSDPGQGGEKLFF
- TRBJ1-5 TRBV3-1/TRBV3-2 - TGTGCCAGCAGCCGAGCAGGGTCTCGTCAGCCCCAGCATTTT CASSRAGSRQPQHF
- TRBJ2-1 TRBV28 - TGTGCCAGCAGCAGCGATAGTGATGAGCAGTTCTTC CASSSDSDEQFF
TRBD2 TRBJ2-1 TRBV24-1 - TGTGCCACCAGTTTTAGCGGGGGTGGGAATGAGCAGTTCTTC CATSFSGGGNEQFF
TRBD1 TRBJ2-1 TRBV6-1 - TGTGCCAGCAGTGAAATTGGACAGGGGACCTACAATGAGCAGTTCTTC CASSEIGQGTYNEQFF
TRBD1 TRBJ1-5 TRBV19 - TGTGCCAGTAGTACGGGACAGCCCCAGGGGCCCCAGCATTTT CASSTGQPQGPQHF
TRBD1 TRBJ1-5 TRBV2 - TGTGCCAGCAGTGATTGGGACAGGGGTAGCAATCAGCCCCAGCATTTT CASSDWDRGSNQPQHF
TRBD2 TRBJ2-3 TRBV7-8 - TGTGCCAGCAGCTCCCTAGCGGATAGCACAGATACGCAGTATTTT CASSSLADSTDTQYF
TRBD1 TRBJ1-5 TRBV19 - TGTGCCAGTAGGGAGACAGGGACTAGCAATCAGCCCCAGCATTTT CASRETGTSNQPQHF
- TRBJ2-4 TRBV18 - TGTGCCAGCTCACCACCACAGGGTGTTGCAGTTCTAGCCAAAAACATTCAGTACTTC CASSPPQGVAVLAKNIQYF
TRBD2 TRBJ2-3 TRBV7-2 once TGTGCCAGCAGCTTAAGCGGGGGGTTCACAGATACGCAGTATTTT CASSLSGGFTDTQYF
TRBD2 TRBJ2-3 TRBV11-3 - TGTGCCAGCAGCCTCGGACTAGATGGAGACACAGATACGCAGTATTTT CASSLGLDGDTDTQYF
TRBD1 TRBJ2-5 TRBV24-1 once TGTGCCACCGAGAGAGGGGGCGGAAGCCAAGAGACCCAGTACTTC CATERGGGSQETQYF